The next 9 T cell receptor beta chains were all read from a single sample in a study of cytomegalovirus exposure and HLA in healthy donors. 13 Jbeta primers and 60 Vbeta primers were used for the PCR. Assay: immunoSEQ multiplex PCR; the TCRdb copy retains only in-frame clones and omits some. The sample lists tens of thousands of clones, approximately 90% occurring once. Sequenced: PBMCs. The receptors come from a boy younger than 18 in good health and CMV-seronegative.

The chain is built from TRBV6-6 and TRBJ1-6, with no clear D. Germline CDR1 reads MNHNY; CDR2 reads SVGAGI (reference sequence). CDR3 length: 14 amino acids. V was trimmed by 5 bases and J by 8 bases, leaving 13 bases between them. CDR3 nucleotides: TGTGCCAGCAGTCCCTCGGTAGCCGATTCACCCCTCCACTTT. It yields the protein CASSPSVADSPLHF.

This clone was recorded only once. V is TRBV7-9 and J is TRBJ2-2; 14 nucleotides line up with TRBD2. The CDR3 consists of 17 residues. Germline CDR1 reads SEHNR; CDR2 reads FQNEAQ (reference sequence). Germline trimming cut 5 bases from V and 2 bases from J; bases unmatched to any gene: 4. CDR3 DNA sequence: TGTGCCAGCAGCCGGACTAGCGGGGGGCCCAACACCGGGGAGCTGTTTTTT. Protein: CASSRTSGGPNTGELFF.

This clone was seen once. This chain joins TRBV25-1 and TRBJ2-5; the D gene is possibly TRBD1 (6 bases). The CDR3 is made up of 15 amino acids. CDR1 MGHDK and CDR2 SYGVNS come from the germline V gene. V gave up 2 bases and J gave up 3 bases, with 13 bases separating them. The CDR3 DNA reads as TGTGCCAGCAGTGAACGATACAGGGCGGAAGAGACCCAGTACTTC. As protein: CASSERYRAEETQYF.

The chain carries TRBV6-1 and TRBJ2-5, with 9 bases matching TRBD1. After removal of 1 base from V and 4 bases from J, the junction contained 7 bases not matched to a gene. This CDR3 is 16 amino acids long. The germline V gene has CDR1 MNHNS and CDR2 SASEGT. The CDR3, as DNA: TGTGCCAGCAGTGAAGAGGGACAGGGTATCCGAGAGACCCAGTACTTC. Its protein product is CASSEEGQGIRETQYF.

This clone was observed a few times. The J gene is TRBJ1-2, the V gene TRBV23-1; D is possibly TRBD1 (6 bases). TRBV23-1 is marked as an open reading frame, function uncertain. CDR3 length: 14 amino acids. The V and J ends lost 1 base and 4 bases respectively, with 10 bases between them. The CDR3: CASSQLDRSYGYTF. Written as DNA, the CDR3 is TGCGCCAGCAGTCAATTAGACAGGAGCTATGGCTACACCTTC.

The rearrangement links TRBV5-1 to TRBJ1-4; tentatively, D is TRBD1 (6 bases). The germline gives CDR1 SGHRS, CDR2 YFSETQ. Trimming took off 4 bases at V and 5 bases at J, with 12 bases between the two ends. The CDR3 consists of 14 residues. The CDR3 loop is CASSLGTYNEKLFF. CDR3 DNA sequence: TGCGCCAGCAGCCTCGGGACATACAATGAAAAACTGTTTTTT. The full variable domain, in which reference TRBV5-1 and TRBJ1-4 provide the parts outside the CDR3, is KAGVTQTPRYLIKTRGQQVTLSCSPISGHRSVSWYQQTPGQGLQFLFEYFSETQRNKGNFPGRFSGRQFSNSRSEMNVSTLELGDSALYLCASSLGTYNEKLFFGSGTQLSVL.

The CDR3 region has the DNA TGTGCCAGCAGTTCGTCCGGGACAGGGGGTTTAAGCAATCAGCCCCAGCATTTT. Amino acids: CASSSSGTGGLSNQPQHF. The chain recombines TRBV27 with TRBJ1-5; 11 bases fit TRBD1. V gave up 4 bases and J gave up 1 base; unmatched junction bases: 9. Per germline, CDR1 MNHEY and CDR2 SMNVEV (reference sequence). This CDR3 has 18 residues.

This chain joins TRBV4-2 and TRBJ2-7; 10 bases match TRBD2. Germline V gene lookup returns CDR1 LGHNA and CDR2 YNFKEQ. The CDR3 totals 18 residues. With 0 bases clipped from V and 3 bases from J, the junction kept 11 bases outside the gene matches. The CDR3 region is CASSQDLLAGAEGYEQYF. In DNA, the CDR3 is TGTGCCAGCAGCCAAGATCTCCTAGCGGGGGCCGAGGGCTACGAGCAGTACTTC.

This rearrangement joins TRBV14 to TRBJ2-5; tentatively, D is TRBD2 (6 bases). This CDR3 region has 18 residues. Germline V gene sequence: CDR1 SGHDN, CDR2 FVKESK. Deletions cut 3 bases from V and 0 bases from J, with 20 bases between. The CDR3 coding sequence is TGTGCCAGCAGCCAGGGAAGGGGAGGCAACCTTTACCAAGAGACCCAGTACTTC. This translates into CASSQGRGGNLYQETQYF.